This TCR beta chain derives from a study of cytomegalovirus exposure and HLA in healthy donors. Whole-study results and caveats: Specificity for CMV antigens was confirmed in vitro for a few of the CMV-associated chains.

PCR used 60 Vbeta primers and 13 Jbeta primers. Sequenced by immunoSEQ multiplex PCR; TCRdb stores in-frame clones only, minus some. The clone table shows around 75,000 clones, with the ten largest holding about an eighth. Germline assignment: CDR1 SGHRS and CDR2 YFSETQ. Trimming shortened V by 6 bases and J by 3 bases, and 18 bases separated the two germline ends. The length of the CDR3 is 15 residues. In the case of this clone: Its antigen is not known.

The rearrangement links TRBV5-1 to TRBJ2-5, with D possibly being TRBD1 (5 bases). The sequence was collected from a man aged 45 to 65 in good health and CMV-seropositive. Sequenced sample: PBMCs. CDR3 coding DNA: TGCGCCAGCACTCTCCCCACCACCAGGGAAGAGACCCAGTACTTC. Protein sequence: CASTLPTTREETQYF.